The TCR beta chain described here comes from a study of blood T cells in healthy people across ages. A second PCR, run for about 6 to 11 cycles, used a sample-barcoded 5' primer plus a J-beta primer mix. Each cDNA molecule was tagged by a template-switch adaptor that had 12 random nucleotides. TCRdb analysed the 5' RACE reads with MiXCR anew, one entry per CDR3 protein. The sample has around 580,000 distinct CDR3 sequences; around half are singletons. V lost 4 bases to trimming and J lost 13 bases, with 14 bases between them. The germline gives CDR1 SGHTA, CDR2 FQGNSA. CDR3 length: 12 amino acids. V usage is TRBV7-2 and J usage is TRBJ2-1; tentatively, D is TRBD2 (6 bases). The TCR originated in an elderly man in good health. The sequenced sample was blood. The CDR3 protein is CASSSGTGLQFF. In DNA form, the CDR3 reads TGTGCCAGCAGCTCGGGTACGGGACTTCAGTTCTTC.